Listed below are T cell receptor beta chains from one sample, sequenced in a study of shared clonotypes between healthy human individuals. Clones were read by immunoSEQ multiplex PCR, and TCRdb kept only the in-frame ones, dropping some. This sample has nearly 750,000 clones, with over 60% found just once. Sample: memory CD4+ T cells sorted from blood. The origin of the receptors is a woman aged 30 to 39 in good health. CDR3s include the opening cysteine and the closing phenylalanine or tryptophan. The D gene is left open where the match is weak. Size is omitted from some rows. Given values are once, few, many or a class for expanded clones.

d_gene: TRBD1; v_gene: TRBV27; abundance: once; j_gene: TRBJ1-2; CDR3nt: TGTGCCAGCAGTAACAGGACAGGACTAGGAGGCTACACCTTC; CDR3aa: CASSNRTGLGGYTF
d_gene: TRBD2; v_gene: TRBV29-1; abundance: few; j_gene: TRBJ2-5; CDR3nt: TGCAGCGTCGGGACTAGCGGGGGCGAGACCCAGTACTTC; CDR3aa: CSVGTSGGETQYF
d_gene: TRBD2; v_gene: TRBV2; abundance: .; j_gene: TRBJ2-7; CDR3nt: TGTGCCAGCACTTTGGGGGGGCTAGCGGGTCTTAACGAGCAGTACTTC; CDR3aa: CASTLGGLAGLNEQYF
d_gene: .; v_gene: TRBV19; abundance: many; j_gene: TRBJ1-5; CDR3nt: TGTGCCAGTAGTATCGGGAGGGCGGGCAATCAGCCCCAGCATTTT; CDR3aa: CASSIGRAGNQPQHF
d_gene: .; v_gene: TRBV25-1; abundance: .; j_gene: TRBJ1-4; CDR3nt: TGTGCCAGCAGTGATTTGACCCCCCGGCTGTTTTTT; CDR3aa: CASSDLTPRLFF
d_gene: TRBD2; v_gene: TRBV5-1; abundance: .; j_gene: TRBJ2-5; CDR3nt: TGCGCCAGCAGCTTGGTAGCGGGAGGGATCGAGACCCAGTACTTC; CDR3aa: CASSLVAGGIETQYF
d_gene: .; v_gene: TRBV5-1; abundance: .; j_gene: TRBJ2-7; CDR3nt: TGCGCCAGCAGCTCAATAGGGGGTCGGTCCTACGAGCAGTACTTC; CDR3aa: CASSSIGGRSYEQYF
d_gene: .; v_gene: TRBV18; abundance: once; j_gene: TRBJ2-1; CDR3nt: TGTGCCAGCTCACCACCGCTACGGAATGAGCAGTTCTTC; CDR3aa: CASSPPLRNEQFF
d_gene: .; v_gene: TRBV7-9; abundance: .; j_gene: TRBJ1-2; CDR3nt: TGTGCCAGCAGCTTATTAACGGAAAACTATGGCTACACCTTC; CDR3aa: CASSLLTENYGYTF
d_gene: .; v_gene: TRBV7-8; abundance: many; j_gene: TRBJ2-3; CDR3nt: TGTGCCAGCAGCTTAGCCCCAACACGCCTCAGCACAGATACGCAGTATTTT; CDR3aa: CASSLAPTRLSTDTQYF
d_gene: TRBD1; v_gene: TRBV19; abundance: .; j_gene: TRBJ2-3; CDR3nt: TGTGCCATTGGACAGGGGGATAAGGATACGCAGTATTTT; CDR3aa: CAIGQGDKDTQYF
d_gene: .; v_gene: TRBV15; abundance: .; j_gene: TRBJ2-1; CDR3nt: TGTGCCACCAGCAGAGATGCCTACAATGAGCAGTTCTTC; CDR3aa: CATSRDAYNEQFF
d_gene: TRBD2; v_gene: TRBV4-1; abundance: .; j_gene: TRBJ2-7; CDR3nt: TGCGCCAGCAGCCAACTCTCGAGGAGGGGGACTAGCGGGAGCTACGAGCAGTACTTC; CDR3aa: CASSQLSRRGTSGSYEQYF
d_gene: .; v_gene: TRBV5-6; abundance: .; j_gene: TRBJ1-4; CDR3nt: TGTGCCAGCAGCTTGCGAAAAGGAACTAATGAAAAACTGTTTTTT; CDR3aa: CASSLRKGTNEKLFF
d_gene: .; v_gene: TRBV6-6; abundance: .; j_gene: TRBJ2-7; CDR3nt: TGTGCCAGCAGGACCGGGACCGGACCCTACGAGCAGTACTTC; CDR3aa: CASRTGTGPYEQYF
d_gene: .; v_gene: TRBV5-8; abundance: .; j_gene: TRBJ2-1; CDR3nt: TGTGCCAGCAGCTTGGTACTAGTGGGGGTTGAGCAGTTCTTC; CDR3aa: CASSLVLVGVEQFF
d_gene: TRBD1; v_gene: TRBV28; abundance: .; j_gene: TRBJ1-1; CDR3nt: TGTGCCAGCAGTTCTCCGGACAGGGAAGCTTTCTTT; CDR3aa: CASSSPDREAFF
d_gene: TRBD1; v_gene: TRBV6-6; abundance: .; j_gene: TRBJ1-1; CDR3nt: TGTGCCAGCAGTTACCTTGACAGGGGGACTGAAGCTTTCTTT; CDR3aa: CASSYLDRGTEAFF
d_gene: TRBD1; v_gene: TRBV28; abundance: .; j_gene: TRBJ1-2; CDR3nt: TGTGCCAGCAGTTGGGGACAGATCACCTATGGCTACACCTTC; CDR3aa: CASSWGQITYGYTF
d_gene: .; v_gene: TRBV5-6; abundance: many; j_gene: TRBJ2-3; CDR3nt: TGTGCCAGTCAGCTTGTAGCCTCAGATACGCAGTATTTT; CDR3aa: CASQLVASDTQYF
d_gene: TRBD2; v_gene: TRBV9; abundance: .; j_gene: TRBJ2-1; CDR3nt: TGTGCCAGCAGCGTCCTAGCGGGAGGGAGTCTTAATGAGCAGTTCTTC; CDR3aa: CASSVLAGGSLNEQFF
d_gene: .; v_gene: TRBV5-1; abundance: few; j_gene: TRBJ2-2; CDR3nt: TGCGCCAGCAGCTTGGTACCTGGACTTGCGAACACCGGGGAGCTGTTTTTT; CDR3aa: CASSLVPGLANTGELFF
d_gene: TRBD1; v_gene: TRBV5-6; abundance: few; j_gene: TRBJ1-1; CDR3nt: TGTGCCAGCAGCTGGGACAGAGCGAGAGAAGCTTTCTTT; CDR3aa: CASSWDRAREAFF
d_gene: TRBD2; v_gene: TRBV6-1; abundance: .; j_gene: TRBJ2-1; CDR3nt: TGTGCCAGCAGTGAAAGGACTAGCGGGATTAATGAGCAGTTCTTC; CDR3aa: CASSERTSGINEQFF
d_gene: TRBD1; v_gene: TRBV7-9; abundance: many; j_gene: TRBJ2-7; CDR3nt: TGTGCCAGCAGCTCGACAGGGTACGAGCAGTACTTC; CDR3aa: CASSSTGYEQYF
d_gene: .; v_gene: TRBV7-2; abundance: few; j_gene: TRBJ2-2; CDR3nt: TGTGCCAGCAGCTTAGGGGGACTCTCACGCACCGGGGAGCTGTTTTTT; CDR3aa: CASSLGGLSRTGELFF
d_gene: .; v_gene: TRBV7-2; abundance: .; j_gene: TRBJ2-1; CDR3nt: TGTGCCAGCAGCTTCGCGGGACCCTCCTACAATGAGCAGTTCTTC; CDR3aa: CASSFAGPSYNEQFF
d_gene: .; v_gene: TRBV28; abundance: .; j_gene: TRBJ2-2; CDR3nt: TGTGCCAGCAGTTTAGGGCACGTTAACACCGGGGAGCTGTTTTTT; CDR3aa: CASSLGHVNTGELFF
d_gene: .; v_gene: TRBV29-1; abundance: many; j_gene: TRBJ2-4; CDR3nt: TGCAGCGTCGGAGGGGGCGCAGGAAGTAACATTCAGTACTTC; CDR3aa: CSVGGGAGSNIQYF
d_gene: TRBD2; v_gene: TRBV4-2; abundance: once; j_gene: TRBJ2-3; CDR3nt: TGTGCCAGCAGCCTTGCGGGAGAGGTGGCAGATACGCAGTATTTT; CDR3aa: CASSLAGEVADTQYF
d_gene: .; v_gene: TRBV5-1; abundance: .; j_gene: TRBJ2-5; CDR3nt: TGCGCCAGCAGCCTGGAGGGACAGCGGATAGAGACCCAGTACTTC; CDR3aa: CASSLEGQRIETQYF
d_gene: .; v_gene: TRBV19; abundance: .; j_gene: TRBJ2-7; CDR3nt: TGTGCCAGTAGTATACGAAAGGGAGGACCCTACGAGCAGTACTTC; CDR3aa: CASSIRKGGPYEQYF
d_gene: .; v_gene: TRBV2; abundance: .; j_gene: TRBJ2-5; CDR3nt: TGTGCCAGCAGTGAATTTAAGGCTTGGGAGACCCAGTACTTC; CDR3aa: CASSEFKAWETQYF
d_gene: TRBD2; v_gene: TRBV5-1; abundance: few; j_gene: TRBJ2-1; CDR3nt: TGCGCCAGCAGCGAGGGACTAGCGGATAATGAGCAGTTCTTC; CDR3aa: CASSEGLADNEQFF
d_gene: TRBD2; v_gene: TRBV5-1; abundance: once; j_gene: TRBJ2-1; CDR3nt: TGCGCCAGCAGCTTGGTAGTGGGAGGGTACAATGAGCAGTTCTTC; CDR3aa: CASSLVVGGYNEQFF
d_gene: .; v_gene: TRBV7-2; abundance: many; j_gene: TRBJ2-3; CDR3nt: TGTGCCAGCAGCCCCGACTATCTAAGCACAGATACGCAGTATTTT; CDR3aa: CASSPDYLSTDTQYF
d_gene: TRBD1; v_gene: TRBV5-6; abundance: few; j_gene: TRBJ1-2; CDR3nt: TGTGCCAGCAGCCTACGACAGGGAAGCTATGGCTACACCTTC; CDR3aa: CASSLRQGSYGYTF
d_gene: TRBD2; v_gene: TRBV7-9; abundance: many; j_gene: TRBJ2-1; CDR3nt: TGTGCCAGCAGACGCGGGAGCAGGAATGAGCAGTTCTTC; CDR3aa: CASRRGSRNEQFF
d_gene: .; v_gene: TRBV7-9; abundance: once; j_gene: TRBJ2-7; CDR3nt: TGTGCCAGCAGCTTAGCGCAGGGACGCTATGGGCAGTACTTC; CDR3aa: CASSLAQGRYGQYF
d_gene: .; v_gene: TRBV28; abundance: .; j_gene: TRBJ2-6; CDR3nt: TGTGCCACCAGCCGAAGCGTAGGGGCAGCCTCTGGGGCCAACGTCCTGACTTTC; CDR3aa: CATSRSVGAASGANVLTF
d_gene: .; v_gene: TRBV4-2; abundance: .; j_gene: TRBJ2-2; CDR3nt: TGTGCCAGCAGCGAGGACTACTCCACCGGGGAGCTGTTTTTT; CDR3aa: CASSEDYSTGELFF
d_gene: TRBD2; v_gene: TRBV5-1; abundance: .; j_gene: TRBJ2-5; CDR3nt: TGCGCCAGCAGCTTGTACGCGGGAGGGCAAGAGACCCAGTACTTC; CDR3aa: CASSLYAGGQETQYF
d_gene: TRBD1; v_gene: TRBV4-2; abundance: .; j_gene: TRBJ2-5; CDR3nt: TGTGCCAGCAGCCAGACAGGGGGCATCCAAGAGACCCAGTACTTC; CDR3aa: CASSQTGGIQETQYF
d_gene: .; v_gene: TRBV2; abundance: once; j_gene: TRBJ1-1; CDR3nt: TGTGCCAGCAGTACAAGACAGAAGGCTGAAGCTTTCTTT; CDR3aa: CASSTRQKAEAFF
d_gene: .; v_gene: TRBV18; abundance: .; j_gene: TRBJ2-7; CDR3nt: TGTGCCAGCTCACCTCGTCTGGGGGACACTCCCTACGAGCAGTACTTC; CDR3aa: CASSPRLGDTPYEQYF
d_gene: TRBD2; v_gene: TRBV5-1; abundance: .; j_gene: TRBJ2-3; CDR3nt: TGCGCCAGCAGCTATGGACCGATTGGACTAGCCAAAAGCACAGATACGCAGTATTTT; CDR3aa: CASSYGPIGLAKSTDTQYF
d_gene: TRBD1; v_gene: TRBV6-5; abundance: .; j_gene: TRBJ1-3; CDR3nt: TGTGCCAGCCGGACAGGGTCCTCTGGAAACACCATATATTTT; CDR3aa: CASRTGSSGNTIYF
d_gene: .; v_gene: TRBV18; abundance: .; j_gene: TRBJ2-7; CDR3nt: TGTGCCAGCTCCCCTGGCGGAAGTCAGGTCGAGCAGTACTTC; CDR3aa: CASSPGGSQVEQYF
d_gene: TRBD2; v_gene: TRBV10-3; abundance: .; j_gene: TRBJ2-5; CDR3nt: TGTGCCATCCAACTAGCGGGAGGAGAGACCCAGTACTTC; CDR3aa: CAIQLAGGETQYF
d_gene: TRBD2; v_gene: TRBV4-1; abundance: .; j_gene: TRBJ2-3; CDR3nt: TGCGCCAGCAGCCCGAGACTAGCCACAGATACGCAGTATTTT; CDR3aa: CASSPRLATDTQYF
d_gene: .; v_gene: TRBV7-9; abundance: once; j_gene: TRBJ1-1; CDR3nt: TGTGCCAGCAGCTTAGTATTAAAGGAAGCTTTCTTT; CDR3aa: CASSLVLKEAFF
d_gene: .; v_gene: TRBV7-2; abundance: .; j_gene: TRBJ2-5; CDR3nt: TGTGCCAGCAGCTTAGCCGGAGTGGGTGAGACCCAGTACTTC; CDR3aa: CASSLAGVGETQYF